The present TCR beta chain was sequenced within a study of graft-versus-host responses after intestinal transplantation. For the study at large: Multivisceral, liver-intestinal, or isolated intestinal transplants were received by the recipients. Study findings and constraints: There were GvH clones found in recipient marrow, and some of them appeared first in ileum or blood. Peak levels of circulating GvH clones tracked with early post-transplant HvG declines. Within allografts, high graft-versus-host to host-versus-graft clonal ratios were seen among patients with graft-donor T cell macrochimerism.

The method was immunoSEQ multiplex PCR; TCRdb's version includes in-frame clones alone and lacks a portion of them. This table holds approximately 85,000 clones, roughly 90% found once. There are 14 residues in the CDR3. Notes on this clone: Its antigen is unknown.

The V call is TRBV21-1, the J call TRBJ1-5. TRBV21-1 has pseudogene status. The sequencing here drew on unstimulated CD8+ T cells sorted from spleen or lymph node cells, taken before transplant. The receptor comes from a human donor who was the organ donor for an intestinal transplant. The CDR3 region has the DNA TGTGCCAGCACCCGGGACGGAAGAAATCAGCCCCAGCATTTT. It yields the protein CASTRDGRNQPQHF.